Following are 32 T cell receptor beta chains from one sample sequenced in a study of post-analysis software for immune sequencing data (dated by TCRdb to between 2014 and 2017). On the study overall, not on this receptor specifically: Patients showed significantly higher frequencies than controls for about five TRBV segments, among them TRBV5-6, TRBV5-1 and TRBV20-1.

Their antigens are not known. Libraries were built with PCR. Instrument on record: Illumina HiSeq 2500. Unique molecular identifiers were incorporated into TCR beta cDNA libraries to reduce PCR and sequencing biases. TCRdb took the public reads, trimmed them with fastp at Q25, ran MiXCR for clone calling and kept in-frame beta chains. A single entry per CDR3 protein holds the most common genes and DNA from its merged rows. This sample gives approximately 730,000 distinct CDR3 sequences in total; about 45% of them show up just once. Roughly 5% of the sample belongs to the ten largest clones. Sequenced input: blood. These receptors were collected from a girl between 5 and 17 years old with multiple sclerosis.

The chain combines TRBV6-5 with TRBJ2-1; D tentatively fits TRBD1 or TRBD2 (5 bases each). Trimming shortened V by 5 bases and J by 12 bases, and 17 bases separated the two germline ends. CDR3 length: 13 amino acids. The germline gives CDR1 MNHEY, CDR2 SVGAGI. The CDR3 loop is CASSLEGTGTQFF. CDR3 DNA: TGTGCCAGCAGTCTGGAAGGGACGGGAACGCAGTTCTTC.

The chain has TRBV29-1 and TRBJ2-3; TRBD1 matches 7 bases. V was clipped by 7 bases and J by 2 bases; unmatched bases: 6. Germline values: CDR1 SQVTM, CDR2 ANQGSEA. CDR3 length: 13 residues. DNA for the CDR3: TGCAGCGCCCGACAGGGTCCCACAGATACGCAGTATTTT. This gives the protein CSARQGPTDTQYF.

The chain employs TRBV5-6 and TRBJ2-7; 11 positions match TRBD2. The CDR3 length is 18 residues. The trim removed 0 bases at V and 1 base at J, leaving 9 bases unmatched. In germline, CDR1 is SGHDT, CDR2 YYEEEE. The CDR3 DNA is TGTGCCAGCAGCTTGGGGAAACGACTAGCGGGACTTTCCTACGAGCAGTACTTC. It yields the protein CASSLGKRLAGLSYEQYF.

V is TRBV7-9 and J is TRBJ2-7; D may be TRBD2 (6 bases). Germline CDR1 SEHNR, CDR2 FQNEAQ (reference sequence). This CDR3 region has 16 residues. V shed 5 bases and J shed 1 base, with 18 bases lying between them. The CDR3: CASSLPQEGGSYEQYF. The DNA for the CDR3 is TGTGCCAGCAGCCTACCTCAGGAGGGAGGATCCTACGAGCAGTACTTC.

The chain couples TRBV29-1 to TRBJ2-1, with a tentative D call TRBD1 (5 bases). The length of the CDR3 is 15 residues. Looked up from germline, CDR1 is SQVTM and CDR2 is ANQGSEA. V shed 8 bases and J shed 3 bases, with 20 bases lying between them. Here the CDR3 reads CSLVREEVGYNEQFF. In nucleotides, the CDR3 is TGCAGCCTTGTCAGGGAAGAGGTAGGCTACAATGAGCAGTTCTTC.

The chain links TRBV15 to TRBJ2-1; perhaps TRBD2 as D (7 bases). From germline, CDR1 is LNHNV and CDR2 YYDKDF (reference sequence). V lost 0 bases to trimming and J lost 4 bases, with 16 bases between them. CDR3 length: 17 amino acids. For the CDR3, the DNA is TGTGCCACCAGCAGAGATAGGGGGGCGGGGGAATACAATGAGCAGTTCTTC. Amino acids: CATSRDRGAGEYNEQFF. The full variable domain, in which reference TRBV15 and TRBJ2-1 provide the parts outside the CDR3, is DAMVIQNPRYQVTQFGKPVTLSCSQTLNHNVMYWYQQKSSQAPKLLFHYYDKDFNNEADTPDNFQSRRPNTSFCFLDIRSPGLGDTAMYLCATSRDRGAGEYNEQFFGPGTRLTVL.

V is TRBV20-1 and J is TRBJ2-7, with D possibly matching TRBD2 (6 bases). The ends were cut back, 6 bases at V and 0 bases at J, with 15 bases in the middle. This CDR3 region has 14 residues. CDR1 is DFQATT and CDR2 is SNEGSKA in the germline V gene (reference sequence). CDR3 sequence (DNA): TGCAGTGCGATCCCGGGACTCAGCTCCTACGAGCAGTACTTC. Translation: CSAIPGLSSYEQYF.

Concerning this clonotype: Mismatch with germline at one junction end may stem from a read error. The CDR3 here is CSARAIRKGLAGLPETQYF. The CDR3 coding sequence is TGCAGCGCTAGGGCAATTCGGAAGGGACTAGCGGGTCTTCCAGAGACCCAGTACTTC. The V gene is TRBV20-1, the J gene TRBJ2-5; 12 nucleotides agree with TRBD2. CDR1 is DFQATT, CDR2 SNEGSKA, per germline (reference sequence). The CDR3 contains 19 residues.

To note about this clonotype: It is likely a read error, because the conserved phenylalanine at the end of the CDR3 is missing. The chain uses TRBV6-5 and TRBJ2-3, with D maybe TRBD2 (5 bases). Germline CDR1 MNHEY, CDR2 SVGAGI. This CDR3 contains 14 residues. V lost 5 bases and J lost 4, with 13 bases in between. CDR3 nucleotide sequence: TGTGCCAGCAGTCAAACGGGGAGCGCAGATACGCAGTATGTT. Translated: CASSQTGSADTQYV.

The chain employs TRBV25-1 and TRBJ2-1; 7 bases fit TRBD1. In germline, CDR1 is MGHDK, CDR2 SYGVNS. The CDR3 spans 12 residues. V lost 8 bases, J lost 4 bases, and 2 bases stayed unmatched. The CDR3 DNA reads TGTGCCAGCGGGACAGCATACAATGAGCAGTTCTTC. Its translation is CASGTAYNEQFF.

This clonotype turned up a few times. The chain links TRBV5-1 to TRBJ2-7, with D possibly TRBD1 on 6 matching bases. This CDR3 contains 16 residues. CDR1 and CDR2 from the germline V gene are SGHRS and YFSETQ. V dropped 0 bases and J dropped 3 bases, with 16 bases sitting between them. The CDR3 nucleotides read TGCGCCAGCAGCTTGGCCGGGACACAGAGATACTACGAGCAGTACTTC. The encoded protein is CASSLAGTQRYYEQYF. The entire variable domain, with the rest obtained from reference TRBV5-1 and TRBJ2-7, is as follows: KAGVTQTPRYLIKTRGQQVTLSCSPISGHRSVSWYQQTPGQGLQFLFEYFSETQRNKGNFPGRFSGRQFSNSRSEMNVSTLELGDSALYLCASSLAGTQRYYEQYFGPGTRLTVT.

This clonotype was picked up a small number of times. This sequence joins TRBV20-1 and TRBJ2-7; D could derive from TRBD1 or TRBD2 (5 bases each). The CDR3 totals 15 residues. CDR1 DFQATT and CDR2 SNEGSKA come from the germline V gene (reference sequence). V lost 3 bases and J 3 bases, leaving 18 bases between the germline ends. CDR3 residues: CSARDPFEGSYEQYF. The CDR3 bases are TGCAGTGCTAGGGACCCCTTTGAGGGGAGCTACGAGCAGTACTTC.

The sample holds a few counts of this clonotype. V is TRBV6-5 and J is TRBJ2-5; 9 nucleotides line up with TRBD2. Germline values: CDR1 MNHEY, CDR2 SVGAGI. The CDR3 is made up of 19 amino acids. The J segment lost 2 bases and the V segment lost 2 bases, leaving 15 bases of the junction unmatched. CDR3 protein: CASSYNLIAGVRGQETQYF. DNA for the CDR3: TGTGCCAGCAGTTACAACTTAATAGCGGGAGTGAGGGGACAAGAGACCCAGTACTTC.

The chain recombines TRBV7-2 with TRBJ1-2; weak D call: TRBD1 (5 bases). The V end lost 7 bases, the J end lost 0 bases, and 15 bases lay between the germline ends. The CDR3 length is 15 residues. Germline V gives CDR1 SGHTA, CDR2 FQGNSA. CDR3 sequence: CASNPQTVSNYGYTF. CDR3 DNA: TGTGCCAGCAACCCACAGACAGTTTCTAACTATGGCTACACCTTC.

The table lists this clonotype with a few counts. This chain uses TRBV28 with TRBJ1-4, with 7 nucleotides matching TRBD1. The germline gives CDR1 MDHEN, CDR2 SYDVKM. The junction had 14 bases not matched to a gene; V was cut back by 6 bases and J by 13 bases. CDR3 length equals 14 residues. For the CDR3, the DNA is TGTGCCAGCAGCCCGGCGGTGGTCGGGGACAGACTGTTTTTT. Translation gives CASSPAVVGDRLFF. Using reference TRBV28 and TRBJ1-4 for the parts outside the CDR3, the full variable domain is DVKVTQSSRYLVKRTGEKVFLECVQDMDHENMFWYRQDPGLGLRLIYFSYDVKMKEKGDIPEGYSVSREKKERFSLILESASTNQTSMYLCASSPAVVGDRLFFGSGTQLSVL.

V gene TRBV29-1 combines with J gene TRBJ2-3; the D gene is possibly TRBD1 (6 bases). The length of the CDR3 is 13 residues. Germline CDR1 SQVTM, CDR2 ANQGSEA. V was cut by 7 bases and J by 0 bases, with 11 bases left in between. The CDR3 loop reads CSANRVSTDTQYF. The DNA of the CDR3 is TGCAGCGCGAACAGGGTTAGCACAGATACGCAGTATTTT.

CDR3 sequence: CASSFSTSGRAGPAFETQYF. The CDR3 DNA reads TGTGCCAGCAGTTTTTCCACTAGCGGGAGGGCCGGCCCGGCCTTCGAGACCCAGTACTTC. The chain couples TRBV6-5 to TRBJ2-5; 13 positions agree with TRBD2. The CDR3 length is 20 residues. Germline trimming cut 4 bases from V and 5 bases from J; bases unmatched to any gene: 19. Germline CDR1 reads MNHEY; CDR2 reads SVGAGI.

V usage is TRBV7-2 and J usage is TRBJ2-7, with D uncertain. This CDR3 spans 15 amino acids. The ends were cut back, 5 bases at V and 3 bases at J, with 17 bases in the middle. In germline, CDR1 is SGHTA, CDR2 FQGNSA. CDR3 region: CASSPRGRSFYEQYF. Here the CDR3 DNA reads TGTGCCAGCAGCCCCCGCGGCAGGTCATTCTACGAGCAGTACTTC.

The chain carries TRBV5-1 and TRBJ2-4, with D possibly matching TRBD2 (6 bases). The assigned J gene may be wrong: the sequence end matches TRBJ2-7 better. This CDR3 spans 14 amino acids. The germline V gene encodes CDR1 SGHRS and CDR2 YFSETQ. CDR3 residues: CASSLDGRTYEQYF. CDR3 bases: TGCGCCAGCAGCTTGGACGGGAGAACGTACGAGCAGTACTTC.

In its sample, this clonotype was seen a few times. This chain joins TRBV6-1 and TRBJ2-3; possible D gene TRBD2, 6 bases. Germline-derived CDR1 and CDR2 are MNHNS and SASEGT. V lost 6 bases and J lost 3, with 10 bases in between. The CDR3 loop spans 13 amino acids. CDR3 region: CASRQEGTDTQYF. CDR3 bases: TGTGCCAGCAGACAGGAGGGTACAGATACGCAGTATTTT.

The chain has TRBV29-1 and TRBJ1-4, with no clear D. The CDR3 totals 13 residues. Germline assignment: CDR1 SQVTM and CDR2 ANQGSEA. V lost 0 bases, J lost 3 bases, and 5 bases lay in between. Here the CDR3 DNA reads TGCAGCGTTGAAGAGGCGGCTAATGAAAAACTGTTTTTT. Protein product: CSVEEAANEKLFF.

This chain joins TRBV15 and TRBJ1-1, with 9 nucleotides matching TRBD1. The CDR3 is 14 amino acids. J gave up 1 base and V 8 bases, and 5 bases lay outside the gene matches. The germline CDR1 and CDR2 sequences are LNHNV and YYDKDF (reference sequence). CDR3 coding DNA: TGTGCCACCTGGGGACAGGGACCGAACACTGAAGCTTTCTTT. Amino acids: CATWGQGPNTEAFF.

The gene calls are TRBV28 and TRBJ2-3; 9 bases align to TRBD1. Losses at the gene ends were 7 bases for V and 0 bases for J; bases not matched to a gene: 8. CDR1 and CDR2 from the germline V gene are MDHEN and SYDVKM. The CDR3 is 16 residues long. The CDR3 protein is CASTLAGTGSTDTQYF. Here the CDR3 DNA reads TGTGCCAGCACTTTGGCCGGGACAGGGAGCACAGATACGCAGTATTTT. Full variable domain (outside the CDR3, taken from reference TRBV28 and TRBJ2-3): DVKVTQSSRYLVKRTGEKVFLECVQDMDHENMFWYRQDPGLGLRLIYFSYDVKMKEKGDIPEGYSVSREKKERFSLILESASTNQTSMYLCASTLAGTGSTDTQYFGPGTRLTVL.

This clonotype turned up a few times. This chain connects TRBV29-1 to TRBJ2-1, with TRBD1 matching 7 bases. This CDR3 is 12 amino acids long. Trimming took 7 bases from V and 4 from J; bases not matched to a gene: 4. The germline gives CDR1 SQVTM, CDR2 ANQGSEA. The CDR3: CSGDREYNEQFF. In nucleotides, the CDR3 is TGCAGCGGTGACAGGGAATACAATGAGCAGTTCTTC.

The chain recombines TRBV9 with TRBJ2-4; maybe TRBD2 (6 bases). The CDR3 has 15 amino acids. Germline V lookup: CDR1 SGDLS, CDR2 YYNGEE. Trimming left V 3 bases short and J 0 bases short, with 10 bases between. The CDR3 sequence is CASSDSGLAKNIQYF. The CDR3 bases are TGTGCCAGCAGCGATAGCGGACTAGCCAAAAACATTCAGTACTTC.

The genes are TRBV12-3 or TRBV12-4 and TRBJ2-7; no clear D. With 6 bases removed from V and 7 bases from J, the gap between germline ends came to 22 bases. CDR3 size: 15 residues. CDR3 nucleotide sequence: TGTGCCAGCAGGCCTGCAGCCGCCGCGCTTCTGGAGCAGTACTTC. It encodes CASRPAAAALLEQYF.

This rearrangement joins TRBV29-1 to TRBJ2-7, with 9 bases fitting TRBD2. Per germline, CDR1 SQVTM and CDR2 ANQGSEA. CDR3 length: 13 amino acids. V lost 4 bases to trimming and J lost 4 bases; unmatched junction nucleotides: 5. CDR3 region: CSVGASGTYEQYF. The CDR3 DNA reads as TGCAGCGTTGGAGCTAGCGGGACATACGAGCAGTACTTC.

This rearrangement joins TRBV5-1 to TRBJ2-7, with 12 bases identical to TRBD2. CDR1 and CDR2 (germline): SGHRS, YFSETQ. J gave up 0 bases and V 4 bases, and 8 bases lay outside the gene matches. The CDR3 covers 17 residues. The CDR3, as DNA: TGCGCCAGCAGCGCCGGACTAGCGGGAACCCCCTCCTACGAGCAGTACTTC. Translation gives CASSAGLAGTPSYEQYF. Full variable domain (rest looked up from reference TRBV5-1 and TRBJ2-7): KAGVTQTPRYLIKTRGQQVTLSCSPISGHRSVSWYQQTPGQGLQFLFEYFSETQRNKGNFPGRFSGRQFSNSRSEMNVSTLELGDSALYLCASSAGLAGTPSYEQYFGPGTRLTVT.

This clonotype appeared once. The rearrangement links TRBV30 to TRBJ2-4; 10 bases line up with TRBD1. Looked up from germline, CDR1 is GTSNPN and CDR2 is SVGIG (reference sequence). J was trimmed by 8 bases and V by 3 bases; bases with no gene match: 10. The CDR3 spans 15 residues. The CDR3 DNA is TGTGCCTGGAGGTCGAGAACCGGGACAGGGGACATTCAGTACTTC. Its protein product is CAWRSRTGTGDIQYF.

Only a few counts were recorded for this clonotype. J is TRBJ2-7 and V is TRBV20-1; D call uncertain. Germline CDR1 reads DFQATT; CDR2 reads SNEGSKA (reference sequence). The CDR3 is made up of 13 amino acids. V lost 0 bases to trimming and J lost 0 bases, with 6 bases between them. The CDR3 DNA reads as TGCAGTGCTAGAGATCTGGTCTCCTACGAGCAGTACTTC. Translation gives CSARDLVSYEQYF.

The rearrangement links TRBV3-1 to TRBJ1-5; D is unclear. Germline CDR1 LGHDT, CDR2 YNNKEL (reference sequence). There are 11 residues in the CDR3. The ends were cut back, 9 bases at V and 9 bases at J, with 12 bases in the middle. The DNA for the CDR3 is TGTGCCAGACCACCGTTTTGGCCCCAGCATTTT. Translation: CARPPFWPQHF.

This clonotype has only a few counts. This sequence joins TRBV3-1 and TRBJ1-4; 7 bases line up with TRBD1. CDR1 is LGHDT, CDR2 YNNKEL, per germline (reference sequence). There are 14 residues in the CDR3. V was pared by 5 bases and J by 15 bases, with 15 bases of the junction left unmatched. CDR3 sequence (DNA): TGTGCCAGCAGCTACAGGGGCCCTCAAGGGGAGATGTTTTTT. Translated: CASSYRGPQGEMFF.